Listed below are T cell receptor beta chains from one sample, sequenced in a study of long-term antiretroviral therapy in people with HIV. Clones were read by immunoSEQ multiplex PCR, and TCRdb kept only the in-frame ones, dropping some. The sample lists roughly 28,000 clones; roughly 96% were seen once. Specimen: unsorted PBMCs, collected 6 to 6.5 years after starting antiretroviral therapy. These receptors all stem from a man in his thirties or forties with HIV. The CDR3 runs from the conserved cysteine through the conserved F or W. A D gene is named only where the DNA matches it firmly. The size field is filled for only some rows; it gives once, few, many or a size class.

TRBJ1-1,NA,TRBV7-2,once,CASSQTQGNTEAFF,TGTGCCAGCAGCCAAACACAGGGGAACACTGAAGCTTTCTTT
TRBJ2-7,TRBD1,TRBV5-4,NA,CASSMNRDRGPGEQYF,TGTGCCAGCAGCATGAACCGGGACAGGGGGCCTGGGGAGCAGTACTTC
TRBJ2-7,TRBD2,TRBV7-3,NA,CASRFFRGGPYEQYF,TGTGCCAGCCGGTTTTTTCGGGGGGGCCCGTACGAGCAGTACTTC
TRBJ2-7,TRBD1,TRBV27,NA,CASSPQGAGYEQYF,TGTGCCAGCAGTCCACAGGGGGCAGGATACGAGCAGTACTTC
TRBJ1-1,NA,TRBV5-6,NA,CASSFFGQNTEAFF,TGTGCCAGCAGCTTTTTCGGACAGAACACTGAAGCTTTCTTT
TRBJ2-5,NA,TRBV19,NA,CASNDRSQETQYF,TGTGCCAGTAACGACAGGAGCCAAGAGACCCAGTACTTC
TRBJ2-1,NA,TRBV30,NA,CAWSGQSSYNEQFF,TGTGCCTGGAGCGGGCAGAGCTCCTACAATGAGCAGTTCTTC
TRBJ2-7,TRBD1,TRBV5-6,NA,CASSPYRGEQYF,TGTGCCAGCAGCCCATACAGGGGCGAGCAGTACTTC
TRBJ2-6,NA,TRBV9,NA,CASRGTGPGANVLTF,TGTGCCAGCAGAGGAACAGGGCCTGGGGCCAACGTCCTGACTTTC
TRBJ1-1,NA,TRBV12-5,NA,CASGLGPGHQNTEAFF,TGTGCTAGTGGTTTGGGCCCGGGACACCAGAACACTGAAGCTTTCTTT
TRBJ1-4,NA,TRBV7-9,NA,CASSGGDATNEKLFF,TGTGCCAGCAGCGGTGGGGATGCAACTAATGAAAAACTGTTTTTT
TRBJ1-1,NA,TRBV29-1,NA,CSVHHTMGASGTEAFF,TGCAGCGTCCACCACACGATGGGGGCTAGCGGCACTGAAGCTTTCTTT
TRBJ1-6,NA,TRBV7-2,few,CASSLHPFAPLHF,TGTGCCAGCAGCCTCCATCCCTTTGCACCCCTCCACTTT
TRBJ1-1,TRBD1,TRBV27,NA,CASSPGTGTEAFF,TGTGCCAGCAGCCCTGGGACAGGAACTGAAGCTTTCTTT
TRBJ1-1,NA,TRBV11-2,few,CASSLDAGFPAAFF,TGTGCCAGCAGCTTAGATGCCGGGTTCCCCGCGGCTTTCTTT
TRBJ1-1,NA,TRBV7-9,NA,CASSLPGNTEAFF,TGTGCCAGCAGCCTCCCCGGGAACACTGAAGCTTTCTTT
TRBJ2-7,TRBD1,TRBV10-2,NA,CASQLGPQGAYEQYF,TGCGCCAGCCAACTGGGACCCCAGGGGGCCTACGAGCAGTACTTC
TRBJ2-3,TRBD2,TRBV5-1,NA,CASTGLAGTDTQYF,TGCGCCAGCACCGGACTAGCGGGAACAGATACGCAGTATTTT
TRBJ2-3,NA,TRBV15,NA,CATSRGGTAQGAQYF,TGTGCCACCAGCAGGGGAGGGACAGCGCAAGGTGCGCAGTATTTT
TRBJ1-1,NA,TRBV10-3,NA,CAIKSTDANEAFF,TGTGCCATCAAATCAACTGACGCTAATGAAGCTTTCTTT
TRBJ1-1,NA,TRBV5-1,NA,CASSRVGTRDFLF,TGCGCCAGCAGCAGGGTAGGGACCCGGGATTTCTTGTTT
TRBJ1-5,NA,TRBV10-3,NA,CATGQPPDQPQHF,TGTGCCACCGGACAGCCCCCCGATCAGCCCCAGCATTTT
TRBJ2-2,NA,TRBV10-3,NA,CATTHGAPANTGELFF,TGTGCCACTACCCACGGGGCACCCGCGAACACCGGGGAGCTGTTTTTT
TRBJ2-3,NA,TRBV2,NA,CASSVVSDTQYF,TGTGCCAGCAGTGTAGTATCAGATACGCAGTATTTT
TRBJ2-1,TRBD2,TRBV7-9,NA,CASSLVASSSGTDEQFF,TGTGCCAGCAGCTTAGTAGCGTCGTCTAGCGGGACGGATGAGCAGTTCTTC
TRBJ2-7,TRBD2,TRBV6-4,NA,CASSVRLAGPYEQYF,TGTGCCAGCAGTGTAAGACTAGCGGGGCCCTACGAGCAGTACTTC
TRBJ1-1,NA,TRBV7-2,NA,CASSALQGRVAFF,TGTGCCAGCAGCGCCCTTCAGGGGCGGGTAGCTTTCTTT
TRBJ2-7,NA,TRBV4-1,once,CASSQENRDYEQYF,TGCGCCAGCAGCCAAGAGAACAGGGACTACGAGCAGTACTTC
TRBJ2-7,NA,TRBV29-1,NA,CSVELDGDYEQYF,TGCAGCGTTGAATTGGACGGGGATTACGAGCAGTACTTC
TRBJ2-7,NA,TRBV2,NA,CASSSYEQYF,TGTGCCAGCAGCTCCTACGAGCAGTACTTC
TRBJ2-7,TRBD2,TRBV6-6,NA,CASSTGTSGSYEQYF,TGTGCCAGCAGCACAGGGACTAGCGGTTCCTACGAGCAGTACTTC